The source of this T cell receptor beta chain is a study of blood T cells in healthy people across ages. Researchers collected approximately 9.9 milliliters of peripheral blood from every single donor. PBMCs numbering at least 7 million were isolated per sample. CDR1 ENHRY and CDR2 SYGVKD come from the germline V gene. This CDR3 region has 13 residues. The trim removed 10 bases at V and 7 bases at J, leaving 11 bases unmatched. Together with a sample-barcoded 5' primer, a J-beta primer mix was included in a second PCR lasting about 7 to 11 cycles. A single record per CDR3 protein comes from TCRdb applying MiXCR to the 5' RACE reads. In the table there are 1.5 million or so distinct CDR3 sequences, around 42% of which are singletons.

The source of this sequence is a woman younger than 30 in good health. The J gene is TRBJ2-7, the V gene TRBV10-3; 9 positions agree with TRBD1. Specimen: blood. The CDR3 reads CATTGGLGDEQYF. In DNA, the CDR3 is TGTGCCACTACAGGGGGCCTTGGCGATGAGCAGTACTTC.